The 32 T cell receptor beta chains listed next were all sequenced from one sample in a study of blood T cell repertoires in COVID-19. Profiling relied on immunoSEQ multiplex PCR, and the TCRdb table lists in-frame clones only, not all of them. Of 350,000 to 400,000 clones in the sample, over 75% are singletons; the top ten hold about 1%. Sequences were obtained from PBMCs or T cells enriched from blood (not recorded which). The receptors stem from a young man who had recovered from COVID-19.

The V call is TRBV14, the J call TRBJ2-5, with 10 bases fitting TRBD2. The length of the CDR3 is 15 residues. The V gene end was trimmed by 6 bases and the J gene end by 5 bases; junction bases not matched to a gene: 9. Germline loops: CDR1 SGHDN, CDR2 FVKESK. The DNA of the CDR3 is TGTGCCAGCAGTCCCGCTAGCGGGAGAGGGGAGACCCAGTACTTC. It specifies CASSPASGRGETQYF.

The CDR3 nucleotides are TGCGCCAGCACGGAGGACAGGTTCTCCTACAATGAGCAGTTCTTC. It is translated as CASTEDRFSYNEQFF. The genes are TRBV5-1 and TRBJ2-1; 7 nucleotides line up with TRBD1. J gave up 0 bases and V 6 bases, and 6 bases lay outside the gene matches. Germline assignment: CDR1 SGHRS and CDR2 YFSETQ. This CDR3 has 15 amino acids.

This chain links TRBV6-5 with TRBJ2-7; D might be TRBD2 (5 bases). This CDR3 is 15 amino acids long. Germline lookup yields CDR1 MNHEY and CDR2 SVGAGI. V was cut by 6 bases and J by 1 base, with 16 bases left in between. The CDR3 nucleotides read TGTGCCAGCAGCACCCCGACCCGCGGGTCCTACGAGCAGTACTTC. Translated: CASSTPTRGSYEQYF.

The V call is TRBV5-6, the J call TRBJ1-3; 7 nucleotides align to TRBD1. V gave up 5 bases and J gave up 4 bases; unmatched junction bases: 6. The CDR3 contains 14 residues. CDR1 SGHDT and CDR2 YYEEEE come from the germline V gene. The CDR3, as DNA: TGTGCCAGCAGTAACAGGGGAGCCGGAAACACCATATATTTT. Amino acid sequence: CASSNRGAGNTIYF.

The chain uses TRBV28 and TRBJ2-3; 9 bases agree with TRBD2. V lost 2 bases, J lost 2 bases, and 8 bases stayed unmatched. This CDR3 is 17 amino acids long. The V gene's germline CDR1 is MDHEN and CDR2 SYDVKM. This chain's CDR3 is CASSLGGLAGITDTQYF. The DNA of the CDR3 is TGTGCCAGCAGTTTAGGGGGGCTAGCGGGAATCACAGATACGCAGTATTTT.

This chain joins TRBV27 and TRBJ2-7; 9 bases align to TRBD2. The CDR3 has 14 residues. From germline, CDR1 is MNHEY and CDR2 SMNVEV (reference sequence). The ends lost 5 bases at V and 3 bases at J; junction bases unmatched: 5. The CDR3 loop is CASSRSGGNYEQYF. Here the CDR3 DNA reads TGTGCCAGCAGTCGTAGCGGGGGAAACTACGAGCAGTACTTC.

This clone was counted only a few times. This rearrangement joins TRBV12-3 or TRBV12-4 to TRBJ1-1, with 8 bases that match TRBD1. The trim removed 4 bases at V and 4 bases at J, leaving 2 bases unmatched. CDR3 size: 13 residues. As DNA, the CDR3 is TGTGCCAGCAGTTCAACAGGGGGCACTGAAGCTTTCTTT. Protein product: CASSSTGGTEAFF.

This chain joins TRBV5-5 and TRBJ1-5; D call uncertain. The germline CDR1 and CDR2 sequences are SGHKS and YYEKEE (reference sequence). The CDR3 length is 15 residues. Trimming left V 0 bases short and J 5 bases short, with 12 bases between. The CDR3 loop is CASSLGRYDYQPQHF. The CDR3, as DNA: TGTGCCAGCAGCTTGGGCAGATATGATTATCAGCCCCAGCATTTT.

V and J are TRBV27 and TRBJ1-1; TRBD1 might be the D (6 bases). V lost 5 bases to trimming and J lost 7 bases, with 23 bases between them. CDR1 MNHEY and CDR2 SMNVEV come from the germline V gene (reference sequence). The CDR3 is 16 amino acids. The CDR3 protein is CASSDPGRTATDEAFF. The CDR3 DNA reads as TGTGCCAGCAGTGACCCCGGCCGGACAGCAACAGATGAAGCTTTCTTT.

The CDR3 reads CASSIKAGLETQYF. The CDR3 bases are TGTGCCAGTAGTATTAAAGCGGGGCTAGAGACCCAGTACTTC. The chain recombines TRBV19 with TRBJ2-5, with 7 bases aligning to TRBD2. The CDR3 loop spans 14 amino acids. After removal of 3 bases from V and 4 bases from J, the junction contained 5 bases not matched to a gene. Per the germline V gene, CDR1 is LNHDA and CDR2 is SQIVND (reference sequence).

The chain joins TRBV28 to TRBJ1-1; D unclear. The CDR3 is made up of 11 amino acids. The V gene lost 6 bases and the J gene lost 4 bases, with 6 bases spanning the gap. Germline lookup yields CDR1 MDHEN and CDR2 SYDVKM. The CDR3 sequence is CASSPSTEAFF. CDR3 coding DNA: TGTGCCAGCAGCCCCTCCACTGAAGCTTTCTTT.

The chain combines TRBV5-1 with TRBJ2-2; a possible D gene is TRBD1 (8 bases). The V and J ends lost 4 bases and 6 bases respectively, with 19 bases between them. Germline V gene data show CDR1 as SGHRS and CDR2 as YFSETQ. CDR3 length: 16 residues. The CDR3 protein is CASSRGFTGGAGELFF. The CDR3 DNA reads as TGCGCCAGCAGCCGCGGATTTACAGGGGGGGCCGGGGAGCTGTTTTTT. Variable domain in full (rest from reference TRBV5-1 and TRBJ2-2): KAGVTQTPRYLIKTRGQQVTLSCSPISGHRSVSWYQQTPGQGLQFLFEYFSETQRNKGNFPGRFSGRQFSNSRSEMNVSTLELGDSALYLCASSRGFTGGAGELFFGEGSRLTVL.

This clone was seen once. This CDR3 is CASISSPGSNQPQHF. The DNA of the CDR3 is TGTGCCAGCATTTCAAGCCCGGGAAGCAATCAGCCCCAGCATTTT. The rearrangement links TRBV6-5 to TRBJ1-5, with D unresolved. Germline V gene data show CDR1 as MNHEY and CDR2 as SVGAGI. The CDR3 has 15 amino acids. Trimming removed 7 bases at V and 1 base at J, with 14 bases between.

V usage is TRBV6-5 and J usage is TRBJ2-1; 10 bases fit TRBD2. In germline, CDR1 is MNHEY, CDR2 SVGAGI. This CDR3 spans 15 amino acids. Germline trimming cut 5 bases from V and 4 bases from J; bases unmatched to any gene: 5. The CDR3 region is CASSPGLANYNEQFF. The CDR3 region has the DNA TGTGCCAGCAGTCCGGGACTAGCGAATTACAATGAGCAGTTCTTC.

The CDR3 reads CASSSGTSGYSGNTIYF. The DNA for the CDR3 is TGTGCCAGCTCCTCCGGGACATCCGGATACTCTGGAAACACCATATATTTT. This chain links TRBV18 with TRBJ1-3; TRBD1 is a possible D gene (6 bases). Per germline, CDR1 KGHSH and CDR2 LQKENI. This CDR3 comprises 17 residues. The V end lost 6 bases, the J end lost 0 bases, and 18 bases lay between the germline ends.

V and J are TRBV10-3 and TRBJ1-1; D gene uncertain. This CDR3 is built from 16 residues. Trimming removed 10 bases at V and 1 base at J, with 22 bases between. CDR1 ENHRY and CDR2 SYGVKD come from the germline V gene. DNA of the CDR3: TGTGCCACCCTAGCCCAACCTCCGGGAGCGAACACTGAAGCTTTCTTT. Protein sequence: CATLAQPPGANTEAFF.

This CDR3 reads CASSQGQASRYGYTF. Written as DNA, the CDR3 is TGTGCCAGCAGCCAAGGGCAGGCATCTCGGTATGGCTACACCTTC. The chain combines TRBV14 with TRBJ1-2; D ambiguous. The CDR3 consists of 15 residues. The ends were cut back, 1 base at V and 5 bases at J, with 14 bases in the middle. From germline, CDR1 is SGHDN and CDR2 FVKESK. The variable domain in full, completed from reference TRBV14 and TRBJ1-2, reads EAGVTQFPSHSVIEKGQTVTLRCDPISGHDNLYWYRRVMGKEIKFLLHFVKESKQDESGMPNNRFLAERTGGTYSTLKVQPAELEDSGVYFCASSQGQASRYGYTFGSGTRLTVV.

V gene TRBV5-1 combines with J gene TRBJ2-3; TRBD2 matches 9 bases. The CDR3 contains 15 residues. The germline V gene has CDR1 SGHRS and CDR2 YFSETQ. Trimming at V came to 4 bases and at J to 6 bases, leaving 9 bases not matched to a gene. The CDR3 sequence: CASSLLESGGDTQYF. CDR3 nucleotide sequence: TGCGCCAGCAGCCTCCTGGAGAGCGGGGGGGATACGCAGTATTTT.

This chain joins TRBV20-1 and TRBJ1-2, with TRBD1 matching over 8 bases. The CDR3 sequence is 14 residues long. Germline V gives CDR1 DFQATT, CDR2 SNEGSKA (reference sequence). The junction had 9 bases not matched to a gene; V was cut back by 3 bases and J by 6 bases. CDR3 coding DNA: TGCAGTGCTAGTTGGGGCAGGGGGCTCGATGGCTACACCTTC. Encoded protein: CSASWGRGLDGYTF.

This clone was seen many times. The V gene is TRBV19, the J gene TRBJ2-2; TRBD2 aligns across 12 bases. The CDR3 sequence is 15 residues long. Germline CDR1 reads LNHDA; CDR2 reads SQIVND (reference sequence). The J segment lost 1 base and the V segment lost 9 bases, leaving 3 bases of the junction unmatched. CDR3 nucleotide sequence: TGTGCCAGAGGGGGACTAGCGGGGAACACCGGGGAGCTGTTTTTT. Translated, it gives CARGGLAGNTGELFF.

The rearrangement uses TRBV4-2 and TRBJ2-1, with 7 bases lining up with TRBD2. The junction had 2 bases not matched to a gene; V was cut back by 4 bases and J by 8 bases. This CDR3 is built from 12 residues. Germline CDR1 reads LGHNA; CDR2 reads YNFKEQ. As DNA, the CDR3 is TGTGCCAGCAGCCCCGGGGGGTATGAGCAGTTCTTC. As protein: CASSPGGYEQFF.

The CDR3 spells CASSEAPGGGGNTIYF. The CDR3 nucleotides are TGTGCCAGCAGTGAAGCGCCAGGGGGCGGAGGAAACACCATATATTTT. The chain joins TRBV6-1 to TRBJ1-3, with TRBD1 identical over 8 bases. CDR1 is MNHNS, CDR2 SASEGT, per germline. This CDR3 contains 16 residues. The J segment lost 4 bases and the V segment lost 0 bases, leaving 5 bases of the junction unmatched.

The rearrangement uses TRBV19 and TRBJ2-7; 9 bases match TRBD1. V lost 3 bases, J lost 4 bases, and 4 bases stayed unmatched. The CDR3 contains 14 residues. Looked up from germline, CDR1 is LNHDA and CDR2 is SQIVND (reference sequence). CDR3 protein: CASSMLQGAYEQYF. CDR3 DNA sequence: TGTGCCAGTAGTATGTTACAGGGGGCGTACGAGCAGTACTTC.

DNA for the CDR3: TGTGCCAGCAGTCATCGAAGCGGGAGAGACACCGGGGAGCTGTTTTTT. Translation gives CASSHRSGRDTGELFF. The chain uses TRBV6-2 or TRBV6-3 and TRBJ2-2; 8 bases are shared with TRBD2. The V gene's germline CDR1 is MNHEY and CDR2 SVGEGT. V was pared by 5 bases and J by 3 bases, with 8 bases of the junction left unmatched. The CDR3 loop spans 16 amino acids.

This clone came up a few times. This chain uses TRBV18 with TRBJ2-7; D is perhaps TRBD1 (5 bases). CDR1 is KGHSH and CDR2 is LQKENI in the germline V gene. Trimming took off 1 base at V and 1 base at J, with 8 bases between the two ends. The CDR3 runs 14 residues. The CDR3: CASSPRGESYEQYF. The DNA of the CDR3 is TGTGCCAGCTCACCACGGGGCGAGTCCTACGAGCAGTACTTC.

This clone was seen once. The chain couples TRBV3-1 (or the pseudogene TRBV3-2) to TRBJ2-2, with 7 bases identical to TRBD2. Germline CDR1 LGHDT, CDR2 YNNKEL (reference sequence). CDR3 length equals 15 residues. V shed 4 bases and J 4 bases; nucleotides not matched to a gene: 6. The CDR3 reads CASSPRGVSTGELFF. CDR3 coding DNA: TGTGCCAGCAGCCCCCGGGGGGTCAGCACCGGGGAGCTGTTTTTT.

The V and J genes are TRBV24-1 and TRBJ2-7, with a tentative D call TRBD1 (5 bases). Between the trimmed V and J ends, which lost 7 bases and 2 bases, there was a span of 14 bases. This CDR3 contains 14 residues. Germline CDR1 KGHDR, CDR2 SFDVKD. The CDR3 loop is CATSPKGHAYEQYF. The CDR3 DNA is TGTGCCACCAGCCCCAAGGGGCATGCCTACGAGCAGTACTTC.

The chain joins TRBV5-5 to TRBJ2-7; D is possibly TRBD2 (6 bases). Germline loops: CDR1 SGHKS, CDR2 YYEKEE (reference sequence). There are 13 residues in the CDR3. Trimming removed 4 bases at V and 8 bases at J, with 16 bases between. This CDR3 reads CASSGGGEAKQYF. The CDR3 region has the DNA TGTGCCAGCAGCGGCGGAGGGGAGGCGAAGCAGTACTTC. Complete variable domain (other parts from reference TRBV5-5 and TRBJ2-7): DAGVTQSPTHLIKTRGQQVTLRCSPISGHKSVSWYQQVLGQGPQFIFQYYEKEERGRGNFPDRFSARQFPNYSSELNVNALLLGDSALYLCASSGGGEAKQYFGPGTRLTVT.

J is TRBJ1-5 and V is TRBV28; D not certain. This CDR3 is built from 12 residues. The germline V gene encodes CDR1 MDHEN and CDR2 SYDVKM. Trimming shortened V by 9 bases and J by 3 bases, and 9 bases separated the two germline ends. Here the CDR3 reads CASQINNQPQHF. In DNA form, the CDR3 reads TGTGCCAGTCAGATAAACAATCAGCCCCAGCATTTT.

This sequence joins TRBV19 and TRBJ1-1; possible D gene TRBD1, 6 bases. V lost 5 bases, J lost 7 bases, and 17 bases lay in between. Germline-derived CDR1 and CDR2 are LNHDA and SQIVND (reference sequence). The CDR3 runs 14 residues. CDR3: CASSSPTGIFEAFF. The CDR3 DNA follows: TGTGCCAGTAGTTCCCCAACAGGGATATTTGAAGCTTTCTTT.

The V call is TRBV5-1, the J call TRBJ2-2; 13 nucleotides agree with TRBD2. CDR1 is SGHRS and CDR2 is YFSETQ in the germline V gene. The J segment lost 0 bases and the V segment lost 5 bases, leaving 4 bases of the junction unmatched. This CDR3 is 17 amino acids long. CDR3 protein: CASSSGLAGSNTGELFF. The DNA for the CDR3 is TGCGCCAGCAGTTCGGGACTAGCGGGATCGAACACCGGGGAGCTGTTTTTT.

This rearrangement joins TRBV6-5 to TRBJ1-1; no clear D. Deletions cut 2 bases from V and 1 base from J, with 8 bases between. CDR1 and CDR2 from the germline V gene are MNHEY and SVGAGI. The CDR3 is made up of 14 amino acids. The CDR3: CASSYTMKNTEAFF. The CDR3 DNA is TGTGCCAGCAGTTACACTATGAAGAACACTGAAGCTTTCTTT.